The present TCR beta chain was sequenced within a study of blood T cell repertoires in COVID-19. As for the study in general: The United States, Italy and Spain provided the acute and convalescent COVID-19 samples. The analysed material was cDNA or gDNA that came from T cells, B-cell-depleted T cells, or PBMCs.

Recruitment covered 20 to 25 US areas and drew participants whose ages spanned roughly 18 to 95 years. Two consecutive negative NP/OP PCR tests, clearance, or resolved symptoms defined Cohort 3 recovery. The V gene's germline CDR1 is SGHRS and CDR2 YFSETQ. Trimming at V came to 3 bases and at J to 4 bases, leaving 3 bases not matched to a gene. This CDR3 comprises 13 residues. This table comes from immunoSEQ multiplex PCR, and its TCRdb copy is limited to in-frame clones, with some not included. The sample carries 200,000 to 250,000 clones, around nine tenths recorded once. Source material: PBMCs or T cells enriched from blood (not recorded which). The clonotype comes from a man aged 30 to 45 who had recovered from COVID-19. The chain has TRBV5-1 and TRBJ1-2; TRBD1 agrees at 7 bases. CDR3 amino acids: CASSSGQSYGYTF. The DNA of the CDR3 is TGCGCCAGCAGCTCGGGACAGTCCTATGGCTACACCTTC.